This T cell receptor (beta chain) was recorded in a study of T cell repertoires in cytomegalovirus infection. Background on the study: Well-studied HLA-B-restricted epitopes and recently identified HLA-C-restricted epitopes of CMV were both used in the study. Matching HLA type and CMV infection were both indicated by public TCR beta signatures. Study-wide results and limits: Clonotype analysis showed dominance of the ex vivo response by HLA-C-restricted CMV-specific TCR beta clonotypes. Carriage of CMV together with the relevant HLA was identifiable through cumulative public TCR beta family frequency.

Via MiXCR, TCRdb re-called the reads, giving one row per CDR3 protein. This table holds approximately 89,000 distinct CDR3 sequences, less than 30% found once. This clonotype has only a few counts. The antigen is undetermined. There are 15 residues in the CDR3. Deletions cut 4 bases from V and 2 bases from J, with 12 bases between. The germline V gene encodes CDR1 SGHVS and CDR2 FNYEAQ. This receptor was taken from a human donor in good health (CMV status not recorded). Some clones in this sample may be carry-over from other donors' samples. V is TRBV7-6 and J is TRBJ2-1, with a possible D match to TRBD2 (6 bases). The source was CD8+ T cells from cultured PBMCs, collected from culture after CMV antigen stimulation. The CDR3 sequence is CASSSSSGAYNEQFF. CDR3 in DNA: TGTGCCAGCAGCTCCAGTAGCGGAGCCTACAATGAGCAGTTCTTC.